Below are 6 T cell receptor beta chains sequenced from a single sample in a study of regulatory T cells in long-lasting Graves disease. Stated time point: newly diagnosed GD, antithyroid drugs for less than 3 months. Generation of the TCR library employed RNA extracted from PBMCs. HTBI primers from iRepertoire and Arm-PCR of CDR3 regions yielded the TCR beta libraries. TCRdb reprocessed the multiplex PCR reads with MiXCR, giving one entry per CDR3 protein. The sample lists around 480,000 distinct CDR3 sequences, 16% seen once, with approximately 25% in the top ten. These data also formed part of another study, on T cells in Graves' hyperthyroidism and ophthalmopathy.

Source: peripheral blood mononuclear cells (PBMCs), taken at new diagnosis, from a patient treated with antithyroid drugs. The receptors here all came from a woman aged 40 to 65 with Graves disease.

Regarding this clonotype: One base away lies a much larger clone, so this may be a sequencing read error. The chain links TRBV7-9 to TRBJ1-1; D not resolved. The CDR3 length is 13 residues. The germline CDR1 and CDR2 sequences are SEHNR and FQNEAQ (reference sequence). The ends were cut back, 7 bases at V and 1 base at J, with 10 bases in the middle. In nucleotides, the CDR3 is TGTGCCAGCAAAGAGGAGGCGAACACTGAAGCTTTCTTT. Protein: CASKEEANTEAFF. The full variable domain, its missing parts supplied by reference TRBV7-9 and TRBJ1-1, is DTGVSQNPRHKITKRGQNVTFRCDPISEHNRLYWYRQTLGQGPEFLTYFQNEAQLEKSRLLSDRFSAERPKGSFSTLEIQRTEQGDSAMYLCASKEEANTEAFFGQGTRLTVV.

Ten or more counts support this clonotype. The chain couples TRBV5-1 to TRBJ2-3; the D gene is possibly TRBD1 (5 bases). Germline CDR1 SGHRS, CDR2 YFSETQ. The CDR3 has 13 residues. The V gene lost 1 base and the J gene lost 6 bases, with 9 bases spanning the gap. The CDR3 here is CASSLSGMDTQYF. Written as DNA, the CDR3 is TGCGCCAGCAGCTTGTCAGGGATGGATACGCAGTATTTT.

This clonotype was seen repeatedly, ten times or more. V is TRBV3-1 and J is TRBJ1-5; D is unresolved. Between the trimmed V and J ends, which lost 1 base and 5 bases, there was a span of 12 bases. Per germline, CDR1 LGHDT and CDR2 YNNKEL (reference sequence). This CDR3 comprises 15 residues. CDR3 residues: CASSQGSDRYQPQHF. Here the CDR3 DNA reads TGTGCCAGCAGCCAAGGGTCCGACCGTTATCAGCCCCAGCATTTT.

This rearrangement joins TRBV19 to TRBJ2-4; D remains unclear. The CDR3 loop spans 13 amino acids. Germline lookup yields CDR1 LNHDA and CDR2 SQIVND (reference sequence). V shed 7 bases and J shed 1 base, with 8 bases lying between them. Written as DNA, the CDR3 is TGTGCCAGTAATGATAGGGCCAAAAACATTCAGTACTTC. Protein: CASNDRAKNIQYF.

The chain couples TRBV7-9 to TRBJ1-3, with TRBD1 as a possible D gene (6 bases). The CDR3 sequence is 14 residues long. Germline assignment: CDR1 SEHNR and CDR2 FQNEAQ (reference sequence). The germline V and J ends were trimmed by 6 bases and 4 bases, with 13 bases remaining between them. CDR3 in DNA: TGTGCCAGCAGTAAAACAGGGTACGGAAACACCATATATTTT. Translating it yields CASSKTGYGNTIYF.

This clonotype was detected ten times or more. J is TRBJ1-2 and V is TRBV7-9; tentative D call: TRBD1 (5 bases). Germline V gene data show CDR1 as SEHNR and CDR2 as FQNEAQ (reference sequence). V was pared by 2 bases and J by 6 bases, with 19 bases between. This CDR3 region has 16 residues. CDR3 nucleotides: TGTGCCAGCAGCTTACTACCGGCGGGGACCGCCGATGGCTACACCTTC. It encodes CASSLLPAGTADGYTF.